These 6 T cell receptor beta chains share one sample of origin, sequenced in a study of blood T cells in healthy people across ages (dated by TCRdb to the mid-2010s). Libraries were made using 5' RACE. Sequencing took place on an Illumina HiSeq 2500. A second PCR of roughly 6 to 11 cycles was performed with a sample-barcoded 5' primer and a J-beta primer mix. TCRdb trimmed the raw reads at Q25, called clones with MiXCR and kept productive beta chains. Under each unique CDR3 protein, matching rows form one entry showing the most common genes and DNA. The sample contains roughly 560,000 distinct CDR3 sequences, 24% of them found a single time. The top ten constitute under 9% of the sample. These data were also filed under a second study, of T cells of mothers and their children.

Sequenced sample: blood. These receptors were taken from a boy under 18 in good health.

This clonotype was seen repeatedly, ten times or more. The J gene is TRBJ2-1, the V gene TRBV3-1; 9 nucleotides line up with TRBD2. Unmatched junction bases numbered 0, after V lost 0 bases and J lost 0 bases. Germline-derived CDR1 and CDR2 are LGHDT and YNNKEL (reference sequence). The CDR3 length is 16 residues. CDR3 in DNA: TGTGCCAGCAGCCAAGATAGCGGGAGCTCCTACAATGAGCAGTTCTTC. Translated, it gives CASSQDSGSSYNEQFF.

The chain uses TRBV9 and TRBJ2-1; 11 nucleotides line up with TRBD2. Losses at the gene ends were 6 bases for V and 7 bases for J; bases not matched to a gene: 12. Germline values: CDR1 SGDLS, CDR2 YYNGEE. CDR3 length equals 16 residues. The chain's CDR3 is CASTKASGRFGNEQFF. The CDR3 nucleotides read TGTGCCAGCACGAAGGCTAGCGGGAGGTTTGGTAATGAGCAGTTCTTC.

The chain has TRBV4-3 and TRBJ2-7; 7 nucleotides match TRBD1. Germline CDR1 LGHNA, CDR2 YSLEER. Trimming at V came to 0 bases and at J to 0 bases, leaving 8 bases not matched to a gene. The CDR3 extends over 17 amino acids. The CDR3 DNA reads TGCGCCAGCAGCCAAGATATCAGGACAGGAAGCTCCTACGAGCAGTACTTC. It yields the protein CASSQDIRTGSSYEQYF.

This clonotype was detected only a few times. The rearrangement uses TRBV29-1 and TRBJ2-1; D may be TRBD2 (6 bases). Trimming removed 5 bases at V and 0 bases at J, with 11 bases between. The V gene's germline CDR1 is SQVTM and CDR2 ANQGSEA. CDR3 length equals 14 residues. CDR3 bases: TGCAGCGTTCCTGACGGGAGCTCCTACAATGAGCAGTTCTTC. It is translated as CSVPDGSSYNEQFF.

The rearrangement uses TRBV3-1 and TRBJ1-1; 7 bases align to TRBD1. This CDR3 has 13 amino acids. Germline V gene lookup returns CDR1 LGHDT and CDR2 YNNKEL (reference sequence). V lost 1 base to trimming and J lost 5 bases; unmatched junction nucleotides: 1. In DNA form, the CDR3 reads TGTGCCAGCAGCCAAGTCAGGGGGACTGAAGCTTTCTTT. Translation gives CASSQVRGTEAFF.

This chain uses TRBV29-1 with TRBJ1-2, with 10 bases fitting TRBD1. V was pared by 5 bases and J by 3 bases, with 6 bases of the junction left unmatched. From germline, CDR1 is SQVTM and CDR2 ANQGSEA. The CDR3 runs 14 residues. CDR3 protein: CSVSDRGHDYGYTF. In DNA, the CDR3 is TGCAGCGTTTCTGACAGGGGGCATGACTATGGCTACACCTTC.